The T cell receptor beta chain under discussion was sequenced for a study of cytomegalovirus exposure and HLA in healthy donors. Both 60 Vbeta primers and 13 Jbeta primers went into the PCR. Clones were sequenced by immunoSEQ multiplex PCR, and TCRdb holds only the in-frame ones, with some missing. The repertoire consists of roughly 100,000 clones, with about 83% occurring once and the leading ten covering roughly 5%. Overall study findings and caveats: A missense DCLRE1C variant was associated with V- and J-gene trimming of TCR beta chains in a later analysis, and an independent cohort replicated the association. A prior analysis recorded that most TCR beta V segments were productive about 87% or about 30% of the time. Clonal expansion was found to be greater in HLA-associated TCR beta chains than in equally common others in a later analysis. The authors excluded some V segments, including TRBV6-2 and TRBV6-3, as indistinguishable.

V trimming: 8 bases; J trimming: 1 base; junction bases outside the gene matches: 1. In germline, CDR1 is SNHLY, CDR2 FYNNEI. This CDR3 has 14 amino acids. This clone was found a few times. Its antigen is unidentified. The material sequenced was PBMCs. The TCR comes from a female donor in good health and CMV-seropositive. The V gene is TRBV2, the J gene TRBJ1-4; TRBD1 agrees at 10 bases. This CDR3 reads CASGQGVTNEKLFF. The CDR3, as DNA: TGTGCCAGCGGACAGGGGGTAACTAATGAAAAACTGTTTTTT.